This TCR beta chain was identified in a study of cytomegalovirus exposure and HLA in healthy donors. Overall study: Among several hundred genotyped donors, around 82% fell in the Caucasian-associated ancestry cluster. Broader study findings: A few CMV-associated chains were confirmed in vitro to be specific for CMV antigens.

The PCR contained 60 Vbeta and 13 Jbeta primers. Per the original data handling: In a later analysis, approximately 80 million unique TCR beta chains included roughly 11 million shared by two or more donors. The data were produced by immunoSEQ multiplex PCR, yet TCRdb's version contains in-frame clones alone and is incomplete. That table furnishes V, J and clone size, whereas the DNA furnished D and trimming. This sample carries 38,000 or so clones, with 5% to 8% going to the ten biggest clones. This CDR3 has 15 residues. V gave up 8 bases and J gave up 2 bases, with 13 bases separating them. Germline assignment: CDR1 SGHTA and CDR2 FQGTGA. Regarding this clone: Its antigen is unidentified.

This chain links TRBV7-3 with TRBJ2-6; weak D call: TRBD2 (5 bases). The receptor was derived from a man aged 30 to 45 in good health and CMV-seronegative. Sequencing input: PBMCs. The CDR3 region has the DNA TGTGCCAGCGGAGCGGCAGACCCTGGGGCCAACGTCCTGACTTTC. Residues: CASGAADPGANVLTF.